One and the same sample provided the 23 T cell receptor beta chains below, sequenced in a study of type 1 and type 2 diabetes patients. The PCR template was genomic DNA. Multiplex PCR with 30 forward and 13 reverse primers amplified the TCR beta CDR3. TCRdb passed the multiplex PCR reads through MiXCR, listing each CDR3 protein once. The table lists 250,000 or so distinct CDR3 sequences, approximately 50% of them singletons. The sequenced sample consisted of peripheral blood mononuclear cells (PBMCs). The origin of the receptors is a man between 18 and 35 years old with type 2 diabetes.

This clonotype has just a few counts. The CDR3 loop reads CASSLGQEQTQYF. CDR3 DNA: TGTGCCAGCAGCTTAGGACAGGAACAGACCCAGTACTTC. V is TRBV7-6 and J is TRBJ2-5; D might be TRBD1 (6 bases). Trimming cost V 1 base and J 6 bases, with 9 bases left between them. This CDR3 has 13 amino acids. Germline V gene data show CDR1 as SGHVS and CDR2 as FNYEAQ.

This rearrangement joins TRBV20-1 to TRBJ2-7, with a weak D call TRBD1 (7 bases). This CDR3 spans 14 amino acids. The germline gives CDR1 DFQATT, CDR2 SNEGSKA (reference sequence). The V gene lost 0 bases and the J gene lost 3 bases, with 12 bases spanning the gap. The CDR3 loop reads CSARDRGDFYEQYF. The CDR3 DNA sequence: TGCAGTGCTAGAGACAGGGGGGATTTCTACGAGCAGTACTTC.

The rearrangement joins TRBV28 to TRBJ2-7; tentatively, D is TRBD1 or TRBD2 (5 bases each). The CDR3 covers 14 residues. Trimming left V 6 bases short and J 2 bases short, with 14 bases between. Germline values: CDR1 MDHEN, CDR2 SYDVKM. The CDR3 loop is CASRSGTPAYEQYF. Written as DNA, the CDR3 is TGTGCCAGCAGGTCCGGGACGCCAGCCTACGAGCAGTACTTC.

V gene TRBV2 combines with J gene TRBJ2-3, with D unresolved. Trimming removed 8 bases at V and 2 bases at J, with 11 bases between. This CDR3 is built from 13 residues. Germline assignment: CDR1 SNHLY and CDR2 FYNNEI. CDR3 DNA: TGTGCCAGCCAGGCCGACGTCACAGATACGCAGTATTTT. Its protein product is CASQADVTDTQYF.

This clonotype was found a few times. The J gene is TRBJ2-3, the V gene TRBV6-2 or TRBV6-3; perhaps TRBD2 as D (5 bases). This CDR3 has 15 amino acids. Deletions cut 4 bases from V and 0 bases from J, with 11 bases between. In germline, CDR1 is MNHEY, CDR2 SVGEGT. This CDR3 reads CASSSVRTSTDTQYF. In nucleotides, the CDR3 is TGTGCCAGCAGTTCCGTGAGGACTAGCACAGATACGCAGTATTTT.

Worth noting for this clonotype: The limits of the CDR3 on the DNA are not certain, so only TCRdb's listed CDR3 is given. The chain links TRBV7-9 to TRBJ2-1; the table's D call of TRBD2 was not tested on the DNA. Germline V gives CDR1 SEHNR, CDR2 FQNEAQ (reference sequence). The CDR3 adds up to 22 amino acids, both ends counted. The chain's CDR3 is CASSFYICSARQLAGAGNEQFF.

This clonotype appeared many times. The V gene is TRBV10-3, the J gene TRBJ2-7; tentative D call: TRBD2 (6 bases). CDR1 and CDR2 (germline): ENHRY, SYGVKD. Trimming removed 8 bases from V and 1 base from J, with 6 bases in between. This CDR3 spans 11 amino acids. CDR3 region: CAIGGSYEQYF. The CDR3 coding sequence is TGTGCCATCGGGGGGTCCTACGAGCAGTACTTC.

This clonotype was seen only a few times. The V call is TRBV7-8, the J call TRBJ2-2; D ambiguous. The CDR3 contains 13 residues. Germline CDR1 SGHVS, CDR2 FQNEAQ. V was trimmed by 5 bases and J by 6 bases, leaving 10 bases between them. The CDR3 region is CASSSTWAGELFF. The DNA for the CDR3 is TGTGCCAGCAGCAGCACCTGGGCCGGGGAGCTGTTTTTT.

The chain uses TRBV19 and TRBJ1-4, with D possibly matching TRBD1 (6 bases). Trimming removed 3 bases at V and 4 bases at J, with 9 bases between. Per germline, CDR1 LNHDA and CDR2 SQIVND (reference sequence). The CDR3 spans 14 residues. CDR3 in DNA: TGTGCCAGTAGTATCGGACAGATTAATGAAAAACTGTTTTTT. Protein: CASSIGQINEKLFF.

This clonotype was observed many times. The chain carries TRBV15 and TRBJ1-2, with D possibly matching TRBD1 (5 bases). The germline V and J ends were trimmed by 0 bases and 8 bases, with 16 bases remaining between them. The CDR3 totals 15 residues. Germline CDR1 is LNHNV and CDR2 is YYDKDF (reference sequence). CDR3 amino acids: CATSRDAGGRRGYTF. As DNA, the CDR3 is TGTGCCACCAGCAGAGATGCGGGGGGGAGGCGCGGCTACACCTTC.

Ten or more counts support this clonotype. The rearrangement joins TRBV2 to TRBJ2-2; 9 bases agree with TRBD1. Germline CDR1 reads SNHLY; CDR2 reads FYNNEI. The CDR3 runs 16 residues. Germline trimming cut 6 bases from V and 3 bases from J; bases unmatched to any gene: 8. CDR3 region: CASSSNRDRDTGELFF. In DNA form, the CDR3 reads TGTGCCAGCAGCTCTAACCGGGACAGGGACACCGGGGAGCTGTTTTTT.

The chain is built from TRBV7-8 and TRBJ2-7, with a tentative D call TRBD1 (6 bases). This CDR3 is built from 15 residues. The V end was cut by 4 bases, the J end by 5 bases, with 18 bases between. Germline CDR1 and CDR2: SGHVS and FQNEAQ. CDR3 nucleotide sequence: TGTGCCAGCAGCTGGAGGACAGTACAGAGAAACGAGCAGTACTTC. Protein sequence: CASSWRTVQRNEQYF.

This clonotype has a handful of counts. The gene calls are TRBV7-8 and TRBJ2-7; D gene ambiguous. Between the trimmed V and J ends, which lost 5 bases and 7 bases, there was a span of 12 bases. Germline assignment: CDR1 SGHVS and CDR2 FQNEAQ. The length of the CDR3 is 12 residues. The DNA of the CDR3 is TGTGCCAGCAGCACCCCCGCTGGGGAGCAGTACTTC. This codes for CASSTPAGEQYF.

Note on this clonotype: As the CDR3 is not closed by the conserved phenylalanine or tryptophan, this likely results from a read error. The genes are TRBV6-6 and TRBJ2-2; D ambiguous. Germline loops: CDR1 MNHNY, CDR2 SVGAGI (reference sequence). V was clipped by 0 bases and J by 0 bases, with 8 bases between them. The CDR3 length is 16 residues. The CDR3 bases are TGTGCCAGCAGTTACTCAGACGGACCGAACACCGGGGAGCTGTTTTCT. Its translation is CASSYSDGPNTGELFS.

The V call is TRBV7-3, the J call TRBJ2-1, with 13 bases matching TRBD2. The CDR3 has 15 residues. Germline assignment: CDR1 SGHTA and CDR2 FQGTGA. After removal of 3 bases from V and 8 bases from J, the junction contained 4 bases not matched to a gene. The CDR3 spells CASSLTSGGSDEQFF. CDR3 DNA: TGTGCCAGCAGCTTGACTAGCGGGGGGTCGGATGAGCAGTTCTTC.

The chain combines TRBV19 with TRBJ1-2; D is unclear. Trimming removed 0 bases at V and 4 bases at J, with 24 bases between. The CDR3 extends over 19 amino acids. Germline CDR1 is LNHDA and CDR2 is SQIVND (reference sequence). This chain's CDR3 is CASSIDLGHSSTGGYGYTF. CDR3 DNA: TGTGCCAGTAGTATAGATCTGGGTCACAGCTCAACGGGAGGCTATGGCTACACCTTC.

V is TRBV10-1 and J is TRBJ2-5; TRBD2 matches at 8 bases. Germline assignment: CDR1 WNHNN and CDR2 SYGVQD (reference sequence). This CDR3 region has 15 residues. V trimming: 2 bases; J trimming: 4 bases; junction bases outside the gene matches: 6. CDR3 DNA sequence: TGCGCCAGCAGTGAGACCGGGGGGGCGGGAGAGACCCAGTACTTC. Its translation is CASSETGGAGETQYF.

This chain connects TRBV20-1 to TRBJ2-1; maybe TRBD2 (5 bases). Per germline, CDR1 DFQATT and CDR2 SNEGSKA (reference sequence). The CDR3 sequence is 13 residues long. Between the trimmed V and J ends, which lost 8 bases and 1 base, there was a span of 12 bases. CDR3 sequence reads: CSPMEVSYNEQFF. The DNA of the CDR3 is TGCAGTCCTATGGAGGTTTCCTACAATGAGCAGTTCTTC.

The gene calls are TRBV25-1 and TRBJ1-4; 10 nucleotides align to TRBD1. The germline gives CDR1 MGHDK, CDR2 SYGVNS. Trimming took 8 bases from V and 7 from J; bases not matched to a gene: 4. The CDR3 is 13 residues long. The CDR3 sequence: CASGDRGGEKLFF. In nucleotides, the CDR3 is TGTGCCAGCGGGGACAGGGGAGGTGAAAAACTGTTTTTT. Full variable domain (remainder filled in from reference TRBV25-1 and TRBJ1-4): EADIYQTPRYLVIGTGKKITLECSQTMGHDKMYWYQQDPGMELHLIHYSYGVNSTEKGDLSSESTVSRIRTEHFPLTLESARPSHTSQYLCASGDRGGEKLFFGSGTQLSVL.

The rearrangement uses TRBV7-9 and TRBJ1-2; 8 bases map to TRBD1. The CDR3 is 16 residues long. J gave up 2 bases and V 6 bases, and 11 bases lay outside the gene matches. Germline V gene lookup returns CDR1 SEHNR and CDR2 FQNEAQ (reference sequence). The CDR3 region has the DNA TGTGCCAGCAGTTACTCTCAGGGGGCGTACAACTATGGCTACACCTTC. It codes for CASSYSQGAYNYGYTF.

With respect to this clonotype: An end of the junction does not agree with germline; a read error may underlie this. CDR3: CASSLGGFADF. Written as DNA, the CDR3 is TGTGCCAGCAGCTTAGGCGGCTTCGCTGACTTC. V and J are TRBV11-2 and TRBJ2-7, with D unresolved. From germline, CDR1 is SGHAT and CDR2 FQNNGV. The length of the CDR3 is 11 residues.

The sample holds one count of this clonotype. The chain joins TRBV6-5 to TRBJ2-3; TRBD1 might be the D (6 bases). Germline CDR1 and CDR2: MNHEY and SVGAGI. With 0 bases removed from V and 8 bases from J, the gap between germline ends came to 6 bases. The CDR3 consists of 12 residues. In DNA, the CDR3 is TGTGCCAGCAGTTACTCAGGGGGTACGCAGTATTTT. This sequence encodes CASSYSGGTQYF.

J is TRBJ1-5 and V is TRBV28; D is ambiguous. V was trimmed by 6 bases and J by 8 bases, leaving 14 bases between them. The CDR3 contains 13 residues. CDR1 is MDHEN, CDR2 SYDVKM, per germline. The chain's CDR3 is CASRPGVLEPQHF. CDR3 nucleotides: TGTGCCAGCAGGCCTGGGGTGTTAGAGCCCCAGCATTTT.